Presented here are 15 T cell receptor beta chains from one specimen sequenced in a study of CD8+CD57+ T cells in acquired aplastic anemia. The study profiled TCR beta VDJ and CDR3 using genomic DNA as template. Using its own MiXCR run on the reads, TCRdb lists one record per CDR3 protein. The sample records hundreds of thousands of distinct CDR3 sequences, roughly 50% being singletons. Sequencing input: sorted CD4+, CD8+, or CD8+CD57+ T cells (not recorded which) from PBMCs. These receptors all stem from a human donor with severe aplastic anemia or a healthy control (not recorded which).

This clonotype was observed at least ten times. CDR3 loop: CAISDPGLSSGNTIYF. The CDR3 DNA reads as TGTGCCATCAGTGATCCGGGCCTTAGCTCTGGAAACACCATATATTTT. This chain joins TRBV10-3 and TRBJ1-3; D not certain. Per germline, CDR1 ENHRY and CDR2 SYGVKD. V lost 3 bases and J lost 0, with 12 bases in between. CDR3 length equals 16 residues.

The rearrangement links TRBV2 to TRBJ2-3; 13 nucleotides match TRBD2. There are 17 residues in the CDR3. The V gene end was trimmed by 1 base and the J gene end by 1 base; junction bases not matched to a gene: 2. From germline, CDR1 is SNHLY and CDR2 FYNNEI. CDR3 nucleotide sequence: TGTGCCAGCAGTGAAGTCGGGACTAGCGGGGGCACAGATACGCAGTATTTT. The encoded protein is CASSEVGTSGGTDTQYF.

Only a few counts were recorded for this clonotype. The V gene is TRBV7-2, the J gene TRBJ1-5; the D gene is possibly TRBD1 (5 bases). This CDR3 region has 16 residues. The germline gives CDR1 SGHTA, CDR2 FQGNSA. V lost 0 bases and J 1 base, leaving 10 bases between the germline ends. The CDR3 DNA is TGTGCCAGCAGCTTAGCAGCAGGGTGGAGCAATCAGCCCCAGCATTTT. It yields the protein CASSLAAGWSNQPQHF. Together with reference TRBV7-2 and TRBJ1-5, the CDR3 gives the full variable domain: GAGVSQSPSNKVTEKGKDVELRCDPISGHTALYWYRQSLGQGLEFLIYFQGNSAPDKSGLPSDRFSAERTGGSVSTLTIQRTQQEDSAVYLCASSLAAGWSNQPQHFGDGTRLSIL.

The gene calls are TRBV2 and TRBJ1-2, with TRBD1 identical over 8 bases. The CDR3 runs to 13 residues. Germline V gene data show CDR1 as SNHLY and CDR2 as FYNNEI. V gave up 3 bases and J gave up 7 bases; unmatched junction bases: 4. CDR3 in DNA: TGTGCCAGCAGTGACAGGGGGCTTCTTGGCTACACCTTC. Translation: CASSDRGLLGYTF.

The chain recombines TRBV19 with TRBJ1-5, with a possible D match to TRBD1 (5 bases). The CDR3 has 15 residues. Trimming cost V 7 bases and J 3 bases, with 16 bases left between them. The V gene's germline CDR1 is LNHDA and CDR2 SQIVND (reference sequence). CDR3 residues: CASIPDGTFNQPQHF. The CDR3 coding sequence is TGTGCCAGTATACCTGACGGGACTTTCAATCAGCCCCAGCATTTT. Together with reference TRBV19 and TRBJ1-5, the CDR3 gives the full variable domain: DGGITQSPKYLFRKEGQNVTLSCEQNLNHDAMYWYRQDPGQGLRLIYYSQIVNDFQKGDIAEGYSVSREKKESFPLTVTSAQKNPTAFYLCASIPDGTFNQPQHFGDGTRLSIL.

The chain is built from TRBV28 and TRBJ2-3; D is unresolved. The V end was cut by 5 bases, the J end by 1 base, with 16 bases between. CDR3 length: 16 residues. Germline lookup yields CDR1 MDHEN and CDR2 SYDVKM. CDR3 amino acids: CASSLEEGQRTDTQYF. DNA for the CDR3: TGTGCCAGCAGTCTCGAGGAAGGGCAGCGCACAGATACGCAGTATTTT.

This clonotype was observed at least ten times. The chain uses TRBV6-2 or TRBV6-3 and TRBJ1-4, with D unclear. The germline gives CDR1 MNHEY, CDR2 SVGEGT. Trimming removed 3 bases from V and 7 bases from J, with 6 bases in between. The CDR3 totals 12 residues. The CDR3 loop is CASSYPVEKLFF. CDR3 bases: TGTGCCAGCAGTTATCCTGTTGAAAAACTGTTTTTT.

This clonotype was seen once. This chain joins TRBV7-3 and TRBJ1-2; tentative D call: TRBD1 (5 bases). V gave up 5 bases and J gave up 4 bases, with 11 bases separating them. Germline assignment: CDR1 SGHTA and CDR2 FQGTGA. This CDR3 has 13 residues. This CDR3 reads CASSPGPSYGYTF. Written as DNA, the CDR3 is TGTGCCAGCAGCCCGGGGCCGTCCTATGGCTACACCTTC. Full variable domain (outside the CDR3, taken from reference TRBV7-3 and TRBJ1-2): GAGVSQTPSNKVTEKGKYVELRCDPISGHTALYWYRQSLGQGPEFLIYFQGTGAADDSGLPNDRFFAVRPEGSVSTLKIQRTERGDSAVYLCASSPGPSYGYTFGSGTRLTVV.

The chain combines TRBV20-1 with TRBJ1-6; tentatively, D is TRBD1 (5 bases). The germline CDR1 and CDR2 sequences are DFQATT and SNEGSKA (reference sequence). The CDR3 has 16 residues. V lost 2 bases and J lost 8, with 19 bases in between. The CDR3 loop reads CSARKSQGGLYSPLHF. CDR3 DNA sequence: TGCAGTGCTAGAAAGTCTCAGGGAGGCCTATATTCACCCCTCCACTTT.

This clonotype occurred many times. This rearrangement joins TRBV27 to TRBJ2-7; 11 bases match TRBD1. The germline V gene encodes CDR1 MNHEY and CDR2 SMNVEV (reference sequence). Trimming cost V 6 bases and J 4 bases; bases outside gene matches: 8. This CDR3 spans 15 amino acids. CDR3 amino acids: CASSLRTGGVYEQYF. CDR3 DNA: TGTGCCAGCAGCTTAAGGACAGGGGGCGTTTACGAGCAGTACTTC.

A note on this clonotype: Relative to the germline gene, one junction end is altered; a read error may explain this. The chain links TRBV5-1 to TRBJ1-1; TRBD1 is a possible D gene (6 bases). The CDR3 is made up of 14 amino acids. The germline V gene has CDR1 SGHRS and CDR2 YFSETQ. The CDR3 DNA reads as TGTGCCAGCAGCTTAGAGGGGGGGAACACTGAAGCTTTCTTT. Protein: CASSLEGGNTEAFF. Based on the CDR3 plus reference TRBV5-1 and TRBJ1-1, the full variable domain is KAGVTQTPRYLIKTRGQQVTLSCSPISGHRSVSWYQQTPGQGLQFLFEYFSETQRNKGNFPGRFSGRQFSNSRSEMNVSTLELGDSALYLCASSLEGGNTEAFFGQGTRLTVV.

This clonotype has more than one count but fewer than ten. The chain couples TRBV20-1 to TRBJ2-7, with a tentative D call TRBD1 (6 bases). Germline lookup yields CDR1 DFQATT and CDR2 SNEGSKA (reference sequence). V shed 0 bases and J shed 1 base, with 13 bases lying between them. This CDR3 comprises 15 residues. The CDR3 coding sequence is TGCAGTGCTAGAGATCTCAGGGGCCGGTCCTACGAGCAGTACTTC. Its translation: CSARDLRGRSYEQYF.

The V gene is TRBV4-1, the J gene TRBJ2-7; 9 bases map to TRBD2. V dropped 1 base and J dropped 6; count of bases not matched to a gene: 13. Germline V gene lookup returns CDR1 MGHRA and CDR2 YSYEKL. CDR3 length: 17 amino acids. CDR3 protein: CASSQVAGTSLFSEQYF. DNA of the CDR3: TGCGCCAGCAGCCAAGTTGCGGGGACTAGCCTATTCTCCGAGCAGTACTTC.

The chain combines TRBV11-3 with TRBJ2-7; no firm D call. Germline V gene lookup returns CDR1 SGHNT and CDR2 YENEEA. The CDR3 has 16 amino acids. V dropped 4 bases and J dropped 3 bases, with 19 bases sitting between them. The chain's CDR3 is CASSSAPQRSHYEQYF. The CDR3 coding sequence is TGTGCCAGCAGCTCCGCCCCTCAACGCTCCCACTACGAGCAGTACTTC.

The J gene is TRBJ1-4, the V gene TRBV2; TRBD1 is a possible D gene (5 bases). In germline, CDR1 is SNHLY, CDR2 FYNNEI. Between the trimmed V and J ends, which lost 11 bases and 5 bases, there was a span of 18 bases. CDR3 length: 14 amino acids. DNA of the CDR3: TGTGCCGGTAAAGCGGGGGGGGACAATGAAAAACTGTTTTTT. Translated, it gives CAGKAGGDNEKLFF.